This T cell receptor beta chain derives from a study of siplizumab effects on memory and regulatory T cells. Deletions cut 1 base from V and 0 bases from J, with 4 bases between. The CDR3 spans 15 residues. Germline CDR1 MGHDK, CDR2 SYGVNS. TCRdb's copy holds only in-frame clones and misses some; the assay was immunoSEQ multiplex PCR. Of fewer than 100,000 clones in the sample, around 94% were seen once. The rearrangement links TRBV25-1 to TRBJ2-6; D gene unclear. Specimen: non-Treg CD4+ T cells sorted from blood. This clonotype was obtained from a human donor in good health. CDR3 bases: TGTGCCAGCAGTGAATCTTTCTCTGGGGCCAACGTCCTGACTTTC. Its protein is CASSESFSGANVLTF.